A selection of T cell receptor beta chains follows, all from one sample in a study of blood T cell repertoires in COVID-19. TCRdb's table, derived via immunoSEQ multiplex PCR, lists solely in-frame clones and lacks some. The data show some 270,000 clones, with 90% seen just once and under 2.5% held by the top ten. The sequenced sample was peripheral blood. The receptors derive from a woman aged 60-70 years with COVID-19, enrolled during active disease. Each CDR3 is given with its conserved first and last residue. Each record gives: CDR3 DNA, CDR3 protein, J gene, V gene, clone size, D gene. D genes are given only for firm matches. Expanded clones get a size class; other rows say once, few or many, or leave the size out.

DNA: TGTGCCAGCAGCTTAGAGGCAGGGGCTACTTTGGAGCAGTACTTC; CDR3: CASSLEAGATLEQYF; J: TRBJ2-7; V: TRBV7-8; size: -; D: -
DNA: TGTGCCAGCAGCTTAGATCAACGGCAGCCCCAGCATTTT; CDR3: CASSLDQRQPQHF; J: TRBJ1-5; V: TRBV11-2; size: -; D: -
DNA: TGTGCCAGCAGGAGACCGGGACAGGGGACATCACCCCTCCACTTT; CDR3: CASRRPGQGTSPLHF; J: TRBJ1-6; V: TRBV6-5; size: -; D: TRBD1
DNA: TGTGCCACCAGCAGAGATCGTCCCGGGGAGCTGTTTTTT; CDR3: CATSRDRPGELFF; J: TRBJ2-2; V: TRBV15; size: -; D: -
DNA: TGCGCCAGCAGCCAAGATCGGGAACCCTACAATGAGCAGTTCTTC; CDR3: CASSQDREPYNEQFF; J: TRBJ2-1; V: TRBV4-3; size: -; D: -
DNA: TGTGCCAGCAGCTTGGACAGGGGGCTTGGTTCACCCCTCCACTTT; CDR3: CASSLDRGLGSPLHF; J: TRBJ1-6; V: TRBV5-6; size: -; D: TRBD1
DNA: TGCGCCAGCAGCTGGGGGGAGACTAGCGGAGCGGAGACCCAGTACTTC; CDR3: CASSWGETSGAETQYF; J: TRBJ2-5; V: TRBV5-1; size: -; D: TRBD2
DNA: TGTGCCAGCAGTTACGGTGGCGGGGGGCTCAAAGAGACCCAGTACTTC; CDR3: CASSYGGGGLKETQYF; J: TRBJ2-5; V: TRBV6-5; size: -; D: TRBD2
DNA: TGTGCCAGCAGCGTGGCGGGACAGGGCTACGAGCAGTACTTC; CDR3: CASSVAGQGYEQYF; J: TRBJ2-7; V: TRBV7-2; size: -; D: TRBD1
DNA: TGTGCCAGCAGCGACCCGGCGGGCCTCTCTGGAAACACCATATATTTT; CDR3: CASSDPAGLSGNTIYF; J: TRBJ1-3; V: TRBV3-1/TRBV3-2; size: few; D: -
DNA: TGCGCCAGCAGCGACTGGGGACAGGGGAACACTGAAGCTTTCTTT; CDR3: CASSDWGQGNTEAFF; J: TRBJ1-1; V: TRBV5-1; size: once; D: TRBD1
DNA: TGCGCCAGCAGCTTAGATCAGGGGTACGAGCAGTACTTC; CDR3: CASSLDQGYEQYF; J: TRBJ2-7; V: TRBV5-1; size: -; D: -
DNA: TGCGCCAGCAGCTTCCAGGGGGACACTGAAGCTTTCTTT; CDR3: CASSFQGDTEAFF; J: TRBJ1-1; V: TRBV5-1; size: once; D: TRBD1
DNA: TGTGCCAGCACTCCAGACAGGAGCTATAATTCACCCCTCCACTTT; CDR3: CASTPDRSYNSPLHF; J: TRBJ1-6; V: TRBV6-5; size: -; D: -
DNA: TGTGCCAGCAGCTTAGAAGGGTCGGGACAGGGGTTCCGTCCCGTCTTC; CDR3: CASSLEGSGQGFRPVF; J: TRBJ2-1; V: TRBV11-1; size: -; D: TRBD1
DNA: TGCGCCAGCAGCCCCTACGGGACAGGGGTAGACGAGCAGTACTTC; CDR3: CASSPYGTGVDEQYF; J: TRBJ2-7; V: TRBV4-3; size: -; D: TRBD1
DNA: TGTGCCAGTAGTATCGATCGACAGGCTACTAACTATGGCTACACCTTC; CDR3: CASSIDRQATNYGYTF; J: TRBJ1-2; V: TRBV19; size: -; D: -
DNA: TGTGCCAGCAGTCCGGGCTCAGTCAGGGATTTAGGCAATCAGCCCCAGCATTTT; CDR3: CASSPGSVRDLGNQPQHF; J: TRBJ1-5; V: TRBV27; size: -; D: -
DNA: TGTGCCAGCAGCTTAGACAGGGGGTCATATGGCTACACCTTC; CDR3: CASSLDRGSYGYTF; J: TRBJ1-2; V: TRBV7-3; size: once; D: TRBD1
DNA: TGTGCCAGTAGGACAGGAATGAACACTGAAGCTTTCTTT; CDR3: CASRTGMNTEAFF; J: TRBJ1-1; V: TRBV2; size: once; D: TRBD1
DNA: TGCGCCAGCAGCTTGGGGCAGATCAACACTGAAGCTTTCTTT; CDR3: CASSLGQINTEAFF; J: TRBJ1-1; V: TRBV5-1; size: -; D: -
DNA: TGTGCCAGCTCACCAAGGCAGGGGCGTACTAGCACAGATACGCAGTATTTT; CDR3: CASSPRQGRTSTDTQYF; J: TRBJ2-3; V: TRBV18; size: -; D: -
DNA: TGTGCCAGCAGTTCTGACAGAGACACTGAAGCTTTCTTT; CDR3: CASSSDRDTEAFF; J: TRBJ1-1; V: TRBV6-2/TRBV6-3; size: -; D: -
DNA: TGTGCCAGCAGCTTTTCAGGCGGGAACAATGAGCAGTTCTTC; CDR3: CASSFSGGNNEQFF; J: TRBJ2-1; V: TRBV7-9; size: -; D: -
DNA: TGTGCCAGCAGCCAAGATCGTAGGGGGCAGTTCTTC; CDR3: CASSQDRRGQFF; J: TRBJ2-1; V: TRBV3-1/TRBV3-2; size: once; D: -
DNA: TGTGCCAGCAGCCAGTTACCCGGGACAGATAATTCACCCCTCCACTTT; CDR3: CASSQLPGTDNSPLHF; J: TRBJ1-6; V: TRBV4-2; size: -; D: TRBD1
DNA: TGTGCCAGCAGCCAAGGAGGGACAGCAGCGAACACCGGGGAGCTGTTTTTT; CDR3: CASSQGGTAANTGELFF; J: TRBJ2-2; V: TRBV3-1/TRBV3-2; size: -; D: TRBD1
DNA: TGTGCCAGTAGGCCGACGGGCAGGGCAACTAATGAAAAACTGTTTTTT; CDR3: CASRPTGRATNEKLFF; J: TRBJ1-4; V: TRBV19; size: -; D: -
DNA: TGCAGCTTATCTGCGGGGGAGAACACTGAAGCTTTCTTT; CDR3: CSLSAGENTEAFF; J: TRBJ1-1; V: TRBV29-1; size: -; D: -
DNA: TGTGCCAGCAGTCCCGCCGGACAGGGTTCTGGCTACACCTTC; CDR3: CASSPAGQGSGYTF; J: TRBJ1-2; V: TRBV27; size: -; D: TRBD1
DNA: TGTGCCAGCAGTCGACAGGACCACACGGGGGGGGACACCTTC; CDR3: CASSRQDHTGGDTF; J: TRBJ1-2; V: TRBV6-5; size: -; D: -
DNA: TGTGCCAGCAGCAGCAACAGGGACTACGAGCAGTACTTC; CDR3: CASSSNRDYEQYF; J: TRBJ2-7; V: TRBV6-5; size: once; D: -
DNA: TGTGCCAGCAGTTACTCGGGCGGACTAAACACTGAAGCTTTCTTT; CDR3: CASSYSGGLNTEAFF; J: TRBJ1-1; V: TRBV6-5; size: -; D: -
DNA: TGTGCCAGCAGCCAGATCCGGGACAGGCCAGATACGCAGTATTTT; CDR3: CASSQIRDRPDTQYF; J: TRBJ2-3; V: TRBV6-5; size: -; D: TRBD1
DNA: TGTGCCAGCAGCTTCCGACAGGGTAGCCTGTACTTC; CDR3: CASSFRQGSLYF; J: TRBJ2-5; V: TRBV7-9; size: -; D: TRBD1
DNA: TGTGCCAGCAGCTTACCAGGACAGGGGCGGCCTAGCGAGCAGTACTTC; CDR3: CASSLPGQGRPSEQYF; J: TRBJ2-7; V: TRBV7-6; size: -; D: TRBD1
DNA: TGTGCCAGCAGCTTTTTACAGAACTATGGCTACACCTTC; CDR3: CASSFLQNYGYTF; J: TRBJ1-2; V: TRBV7-2; size: -; D: -
DNA: TGTGCCAGCAGCTTAGCGACAGGGCAAACCTACGAGCAGTACTTC; CDR3: CASSLATGQTYEQYF; J: TRBJ2-7; V: TRBV7-2; size: -; D: TRBD1
DNA: TGTGCCAGTAGTAGCCAGGGGCTTTCCTACGAGCAGTACTTC; CDR3: CASSSQGLSYEQYF; J: TRBJ2-7; V: TRBV19; size: -; D: -
DNA: TGTGCCAGCAGCTTTTCGGCAGGGGACACCGGGGAGCTGTTTTTT; CDR3: CASSFSAGDTGELFF; J: TRBJ2-2; V: TRBV11-3; size: once; D: -
DNA: TGTGCCAGCCGGGGGGGTGGTGAGACCCAGTACTTC; CDR3: CASRGGGETQYF; J: TRBJ2-5; V: TRBV6-5; size: -; D: TRBD2
DNA: TGTGCCATCAGTACCCGGGACAGCCGTGGAAACACCATATATTTT; CDR3: CAISTRDSRGNTIYF; J: TRBJ1-3; V: TRBV10-3; size: -; D: TRBD1
DNA: TGTGCCAGCACCCTATGGGGGGGCTCTGGAAACACCATATATTTT; CDR3: CASTLWGGSGNTIYF; J: TRBJ1-3; V: TRBV11-2; size: -; D: -
DNA: TGTGCCAGCAGCGTAGATGCGGGCAAAAACATTCAGTACTTC; CDR3: CASSVDAGKNIQYF; J: TRBJ2-4; V: TRBV9; size: once; D: -
DNA: TGTGCCAGCAGCCCCCTGACAGGGGGCAGGGAGACCCAGTACTTC; CDR3: CASSPLTGGRETQYF; J: TRBJ2-5; V: TRBV9; size: -; D: TRBD1
DNA: TGTGCCACCGAAACTAGCGGGGGCCTGAGCTCCTACGAGCAGTACTTC; CDR3: CATETSGGLSSYEQYF; J: TRBJ2-7; V: TRBV6-6; size: -; D: TRBD2
DNA: TGTGCCAGCAGTTTAGCTGGGGGGGGTCAGCCCCAGCATTTT; CDR3: CASSLAGGGQPQHF; J: TRBJ1-5; V: TRBV27; size: -; D: -
DNA: TGTGCCAGTTTAGACAGGGGGGACAAAAACATTCAGTACTTC; CDR3: CASLDRGDKNIQYF; J: TRBJ2-4; V: TRBV19; size: -; D: TRBD1
DNA: TGTGCCAGCAGCGTCTCTAGACTAGCGGGGAGTTCAGATACGCAGTATTTT; CDR3: CASSVSRLAGSSDTQYF; J: TRBJ2-3; V: TRBV9; size: -; D: TRBD2
DNA: TGTGCCAGCAGCTTGGAGAGGAACACCGGGGAGCTGTTTTTT; CDR3: CASSLERNTGELFF; J: TRBJ2-2; V: TRBV7-2; size: -; D: -
DNA: TGTGCCAGCAGTAAGGGGGCGTCTAATGAAAAACTGTTTTTT; CDR3: CASSKGASNEKLFF; J: TRBJ1-4; V: TRBV2; size: once; D: TRBD1
DNA: TGCGCCAGCAGCTTGTTAGAGAGAAGCTCCTACGAGCAGTACTTC; CDR3: CASSLLERSSYEQYF; J: TRBJ2-7; V: TRBV5-1; size: -; D: -
DNA: TGTGCCAGCATTACCGGGACAGGGAGGACTGAAGCTTTCTTT; CDR3: CASITGTGRTEAFF; J: TRBJ1-1; V: TRBV6-5; size: -; D: TRBD1
DNA: TGTGCCAGTGCCCCAGGCAGGGGCGATATTAAAGCCCACGAGCAGTACTTC; CDR3: CASAPGRGDIKAHEQYF; J: TRBJ2-7; V: TRBV25-1; size: -; D: -
DNA: TGCGCCAGCAGCGACACTTTGAACACTGAAGCTTTCTTT; CDR3: CASSDTLNTEAFF; J: TRBJ1-1; V: TRBV5-1; size: -; D: -
DNA: TGCGCCAGCAGCCCCAACCCCGACAGGGAAGAGACCCAGTACTTC; CDR3: CASSPNPDREETQYF; J: TRBJ2-5; V: TRBV4-3; size: -; D: TRBD1
DNA: TGCAGCGTTGAAGAGGGGACTGAACTCTCTGGGGCCAACGTCCTGACTTTC; CDR3: CSVEEGTELSGANVLTF; J: TRBJ2-6; V: TRBV29-1; size: -; D: -